This TCR beta chain was sequenced during a study of blood T cells in healthy people across ages. Study results and limitations: Observed TCR beta diversity showed a strong correlation with the percentage of naive T cells as measured by flow cytometry.

This clonotype turned up a few times. Its antigen is as yet unknown. Sample-barcoded 5' priming and a J-beta primer mix drove a second PCR of 7 to 11 cycles. Tagging of each cDNA molecule was performed by a template-switch adaptor with 12 random nucleotides. TCRdb itself ran the 5' RACE reads through MiXCR, one entry per CDR3 protein. The top ten hold 30% of the sample, which has hundreds of thousands of distinct CDR3 sequences, 40% to 50% seen once. Peripheral blood was drawn, about 9.1 milliliters per donor. The CDR3 runs to 17 residues. J lost 6 bases, V lost 0 bases, and 10 bases had no gene match. CDR1 and CDR2 (germline): SGHRS, YFSETQ.

The chain combines TRBV5-1 with TRBJ2-4; 9 nucleotides agree with TRBD2. This sequence originates from a man older than 75 in good health. The sample taken for sequencing was blood. Written as DNA, the CDR3 is TGCGCCAGCAGCTTGGATGGGGCCGCGGGAGGGGGAAACATTCAGTACTTC. As protein: CASSLDGAAGGGNIQYF.